The clone carrying this T cell receptor beta chain has only a few counts. The V and J ends lost 3 bases and 4 bases respectively, with 18 bases between them. Germline V gene lookup returns CDR1 LNHDA and CDR2 SQIVND (reference sequence). This CDR3 spans 16 amino acids. MiXCR, run by TCRdb on the 5' RACE reads, gives a single entry per CDR3 protein. Of approximately 390,000 distinct CDR3 sequences in the sample, about 16% were seen once. The data were taken from a study of T-cell memory formation after mild COVID-19. J is TRBJ1-1 and V is TRBV19; D ambiguous. This receptor was obtained from a man aged 18-30 years who had mild COVID-19 (a few samples of this study predate the infection). Cell type and time point are not known. The sample taken for sequencing was PBMCs or a T cell subset sorted from them (not recorded which). This chain's CDR3 is CASSIDAGRVVTEAFF. In DNA, the CDR3 is TGTGCCAGTAGTATTGATGCAGGCCGGGTGGTCACTGAAGCTTTCTTT.